This is a list of T cell receptor beta chains from one sample in a study of blood T cell repertoires in COVID-19. Sequenced by immunoSEQ multiplex PCR; TCRdb stores in-frame clones only, minus some. The sample holds over 90,000 clones, approximately 84% seen once. The sample taken for sequencing was peripheral blood. The source of these receptors is a man aged 60 to 75 with acute or convalescent COVID-19. The CDR3 runs from the conserved cysteine through the conserved F or W. A D gene is named only where the DNA matches it firmly. Clone sizes are given selectively: once, few, many, or a class where the clone is expanded.

TRBJ1-3 | - | - | TRBV15 | CATSRDPFSGNTIYF | TGTGCCACCAGCAGAGACCCGTTCTCTGGAAACACCATATATTTT
TRBJ1-1 | - | - | TRBV6-5 | CASSYSSGVGEAFF | TGTGCCAGCAGTTACTCCTCGGGGGTAGGTGAAGCTTTCTTT
TRBJ1-3 | - | few | TRBV7-6 | CASQGPGNTIYF | TGTGCTAGCCAGGGCCCTGGAAACACCATATATTTT
TRBJ2-5 | - | - | TRBV6-5 | CASSYSTGLGSSQYF | TGTGCCAGCAGTTACTCGACGGGACTTGGGAGTTCCCAGTACTTC
TRBJ2-3 | - | - | TRBV10-3 | CAIRDKDTQYF | TGTGCCATCAGAGACAAAGATACGCAGTATTTT
TRBJ1-1 | - | - | TRBV7-9 | CASSLVRPNTEAFF | TGTGCCAGCAGCTTAGTCAGGCCGAACACTGAAGCTTTCTTT
TRBJ2-5 | TRBD2 | - | TRBV7-2 | CASSTWPSGRQETQYF | TGTGCCAGCAGCACATGGCCTAGCGGGAGGCAAGAGACCCAGTACTTC
TRBJ2-5 | TRBD1 | - | TRBV20-1 | CSASDRVKETQYF | TGCAGTGCTAGTGACAGGGTCAAAGAGACCCAGTACTTC
TRBJ1-1 | - | - | TRBV11-3 | CASSLELNTEAFF | TGTGCCAGCAGCCTTGAGTTGAACACTGAAGCTTTCTTT
TRBJ1-5 | - | - | TRBV10-3 | CAISESGQLNQPQHF | TGTGCCATCAGTGAGTCGGGACAACTTAATCAGCCCCAGCATTTT
TRBJ1-2 | - | - | TRBV10-3 | CAISDPREATNYGYTF | TGTGCCATCAGTGACCCGCGGGAGGCTACTAACTATGGCTACACCTTC
TRBJ1-2 | TRBD1 | - | TRBV15 | CATSRKGQGAFYGYTF | TGTGCCACCAGCAGAAAGGGACAGGGGGCCTTTTATGGCTACACCTTC
TRBJ2-3 | - | - | TRBV7-2 | CASSQRTDTQYF | TGTGCCAGCAGCCAACGGACAGATACGCAGTATTTT
TRBJ2-1 | - | - | TRBV4-2 | CASSQVGDGLAVEQFF | TGTGCCAGCAGCCAAGTCGGTGATGGGCTAGCCGTTGAGCAGTTCTTC
TRBJ2-3 | TRBD2 | - | TRBV11-2 | CASSFLAGVGEDTQYF | TGTGCCAGCAGTTTCCTAGCGGGCGTTGGGGAGGATACGCAGTATTTT